This T cell receptor (beta chain) originates from a study of T-cell reconstitution after alpha-beta-depleted transplantation in children. Germline V CDR1 and CDR2: MGHDK, SYGVNS. The length of the CDR3 is 15 residues. The V end lost 0 bases, the J end lost 4 bases, and 13 bases lay between the germline ends. This clonotype was seen at least ten times. The antigen remains unidentified. General study results and limits: Several hundred graft clones that had expanded were reportedly the source of alpha-beta T cells about two months after transplant. T-cell counts and diversity at one year following transplant were attributed mainly to newly produced T cells.

Researchers prepared the TCRbeta library using unique molecular identifiers, the study reports. Via MiXCR, TCRdb re-called the PCR reads, giving one row per CDR3 protein. The sample includes a few hundred thousand distinct CDR3 sequences, 6% to 10% of them seen just once. The clonotype was recovered from a female patient aged 2-9 years who had a stem cell transplant for Fanconi anemia, so the T cells may come from the graft donor. The rearrangement joins TRBV25-1 to TRBJ2-7, with D unclear. The specimen was peripheral blood, collected 360 days after TCRalphabeta/CD19-depleted stem cell transplant. CDR3 protein: CASSEYLGPLYEQYF. For the CDR3, the DNA is TGTGCCAGCAGTGAATATTTAGGACCCCTGTACGAGCAGTACTTC.